These 20 T cell receptor beta chains were sequenced from one sample in a study of T cell responses to AZD1222 COVID-19 vaccine (dated by TCRdb to the early 2020s). Libraries came from the immunoSEQ multiplex PCR assay. The table comes from immuneACCESS by way of TCRdb, which keeps in-frame sequences with V and J called. Part of the clones is missing from these tables; in studies checked, under half for an unresolved V gene and the rest for unknown reasons. The sample table lists approximately 190,000 clones, approximately 92% of them with a count of one. Clones ranked in the top ten supply 1% to 1.5% of the sample. Interpreted using the paper, the time point label stands for: baseline before first vaccination. Sequencing was performed on peripheral blood, taken on day 0 of AZD1222 vaccination. These receptors originate from an adult in good health.

The chain has TRBV29-1 and TRBJ1-4; possible D gene TRBD1, 6 bases. Germline CDR1 SQVTM, CDR2 ANQGSEA. Trimming pared 7 bases from V and 5 bases from J, leaving 14 bases between. This CDR3 comprises 13 residues. CDR3 region: CSGSTGPNEKLFF. The CDR3 bases are TGCAGCGGATCGACAGGACCAAATGAAAAACTGTTTTTT.

The chain recombines TRBV7-7 with TRBJ2-1, with 9 bases aligning to TRBD2. Germline values: CDR1 SSHAT, CDR2 FNYEAQ (reference sequence). Trimming at V came to 7 bases and at J to 2 bases, leaving 6 bases not matched to a gene. There are 15 residues in the CDR3. In DNA, the CDR3 is TGTGCCAGCACCCCCCTAGCGGGGACCTACAATGAGCAGTTCTTC. Its protein is CASTPLAGTYNEQFF.

The rearrangement links TRBV29-1 to TRBJ2-7; TRBD1 might be the D (6 bases). The germline V gene encodes CDR1 SQVTM and CDR2 ANQGSEA. The CDR3 covers 13 residues. The ends were cut back, 4 bases at V and 3 bases at J, with 13 bases in the middle. CDR3 sequence reads: CSVGGTGIYEQYF. CDR3 coding DNA: TGCAGCGTTGGAGGTACAGGGATCTACGAGCAGTACTTC.

The V gene is TRBV19, the J gene TRBJ2-7, with 7 bases aligning to TRBD1. Germline-derived CDR1 and CDR2 are LNHDA and SQIVND (reference sequence). Trimming at V came to 5 bases and at J to 5 bases, leaving 9 bases not matched to a gene. CDR3 length: 14 amino acids. CDR3 sequence: CASSPYRGSNEQYF. CDR3 sequence (DNA): TGTGCCAGTAGTCCTTACAGGGGTTCCAACGAGCAGTACTTC. The variable domain in full, completed from reference TRBV19 and TRBJ2-7, reads DGGITQSPKYLFRKEGQNVTLSCEQNLNHDAMYWYRQDPGQGLRLIYYSQIVNDFQKGDIAEGYSVSREKKESFPLTVTSAQKNPTAFYLCASSPYRGSNEQYFGPGTRLTVT.

The chain joins TRBV27 to TRBJ2-3; 10 nucleotides line up with TRBD2. Trimming removed 5 bases from V and 0 bases from J; junction bases left unmatched: 5. Germline V gene lookup returns CDR1 MNHEY and CDR2 SMNVEV (reference sequence). The CDR3 is 16 amino acids. The CDR3 sequence is CASSLSGGSSTDTQYF. For the CDR3, the DNA is TGTGCCAGCAGTCTTAGCGGGGGGTCTAGCACAGATACGCAGTATTTT.

This clone has more than one count but fewer than ten. The V and J genes are TRBV2 and TRBJ1-5; no reliable D call. In germline, CDR1 is SNHLY, CDR2 FYNNEI. The germline V and J ends were trimmed by 6 bases and 3 bases, with 15 bases remaining between them. The length of the CDR3 is 15 residues. The DNA for the CDR3 is TGTGCCAGCAGGGCTTACGTAACCCCCAATCAGCCCCAGCATTTT. Amino acids: CASRAYVTPNQPQHF.

The rearrangement uses TRBV30 and TRBJ2-7; D uncertain. The V end lost 2 bases, the J end lost 3 bases, and 5 bases lay between the germline ends. Germline V CDR1 and CDR2: GTSNPN, SVGIG (reference sequence). The CDR3 extends over 11 amino acids. The CDR3 sequence is CAWSPRYEQYF. CDR3 nucleotides: TGTGCCTGGAGTCCCCGCTACGAGCAGTACTTC.

The genes are TRBV6-5 and TRBJ1-2; D is unresolved. The length of the CDR3 is 14 residues. V was cut by 0 bases and J by 4 bases, with 9 bases left in between. The germline gives CDR1 MNHEY, CDR2 SVGAGI. CDR3 residues: CASSYSIGSYGYTF. Here the CDR3 DNA reads TGTGCCAGCAGTTACTCGATCGGCTCCTATGGCTACACCTTC.

The chain uses TRBV5-1 and TRBJ2-7; D is unresolved. The V and J ends lost 7 bases and 0 bases respectively, with 8 bases between them. From germline, CDR1 is SGHRS and CDR2 YFSETQ. The CDR3 is made up of 12 amino acids. DNA of the CDR3: TGCGCCAGCTCTGGGGACTCCTACGAGCAGTACTTC. It is translated as CASSGDSYEQYF.

J is TRBJ1-6 and V is TRBV6-1; 7 bases match TRBD1. CDR1 and CDR2 from the germline V gene are MNHNS and SASEGT. With V trimmed by 2 bases and J by 9 bases, 7 bases remained unmatched. The CDR3 length is 15 residues. The CDR3 sequence: CASSEFQGVFSPLHF. For the CDR3, the DNA is TGTGCCAGCAGTGAATTCCAGGGGGTCTTTTCACCCCTCCACTTT.

This sequence joins TRBV6-5 and TRBJ1-1, with D possibly being TRBD1 (6 bases). CDR3 length: 14 amino acids. The V end was cut by 7 bases, the J end by 0 bases, with 12 bases between. Germline CDR1 and CDR2: MNHEY and SVGAGI. The CDR3 spells CASIRTAMNTEAFF. As DNA, the CDR3 is TGTGCCAGCATTAGGACAGCGATGAACACTGAAGCTTTCTTT.

This chain connects TRBV7-6 to TRBJ2-1, with D perhaps being TRBD1 or TRBD2 (5 bases each). Germline loops: CDR1 SGHVS, CDR2 FNYEAQ. The CDR3 consists of 14 residues. With 1 base removed from V and 8 bases from J, the gap between germline ends came to 12 bases. CDR3 sequence (DNA): TGTGCCAGCAGCTTAGTAGAGGGGTTGGATGAGCAGTTCTTC. Its translation is CASSLVEGLDEQFF. The full variable domain, with the rest looked up from reference TRBV7-6 and TRBJ2-1, is GAGVSQSPRYKVTKRGQDVALRCDPISGHVSLYWYRQALGQGPEFLTYFNYEAQQDKSGLPNDRFSAERPEGSISTLTIQRTEQRDSAMYRCASSLVEGLDEQFFGPGTRLTVL.

The genes are TRBV7-9 and TRBJ1-2; the D is unclear. In germline, CDR1 is SEHNR, CDR2 FQNEAQ (reference sequence). Trimming shortened V by 4 bases and J by 6 bases, and 18 bases separated the two germline ends. CDR3 size: 15 residues. The CDR3 loop is CASSYSTGKGHGYTF. The CDR3 DNA reads as TGTGCCAGCAGCTACTCAACGGGGAAAGGTCATGGCTACACCTTC.

The genes are TRBV2 and TRBJ2-1; D may correspond to TRBD1 or TRBD2 (6 bases each). Per germline, CDR1 SNHLY and CDR2 FYNNEI. The CDR3 is 12 residues long. Trimming removed 7 bases at V and 6 bases at J, with 10 bases between. This CDR3 reads CASTGAFNEQFF. CDR3 coding DNA: TGTGCCAGCACGGGGGCCTTCAATGAGCAGTTCTTC.

This chain uses TRBV12-5 with TRBJ2-3; tentatively, D is TRBD1 (5 bases). The CDR3 totals 12 residues. Germline loops: CDR1 LGHNT, CDR2 FRNRAP. Trimming took 5 bases from V and 6 from J, leaving 9 bases between them. The CDR3 DNA reads as TGTGCTAGTGGTCTCAACAGGGATACGCAGTATTTT. Protein product: CASGLNRDTQYF. Full variable domain (rest looked up from reference TRBV12-5 and TRBJ2-3): DARVTQTPRHKVTEMGQEVTMRCQPILGHNTVFWYRQTMMQGLELLAYFRNRAPLDDSGMPKDRFSAEMPDATLATLKIQPSEPRDSAVYFCASGLNRDTQYFGPGTRLTVL.

The rearrangement joins TRBV7-8 to TRBJ1-1; 10 bases fit TRBD1. V lost 2 bases to trimming and J lost 4 bases; unmatched junction nucleotides: 1. The CDR3 is made up of 14 amino acids. CDR1 SGHVS and CDR2 FQNEAQ come from the germline V gene. The CDR3, as DNA: TGTGCCAGCAGCTTACGGGACAGGGGCACTGAAGCTTTCTTT. Translating gives CASSLRDRGTEAFF.

Written as DNA, the CDR3 is TGTGCCAGTAGTATATCTGGGGACAATTCCTACGAGCAGTACTTC. Translated, it gives CASSISGDNSYEQYF. The genes are TRBV19 and TRBJ2-7, with a tentative D call TRBD1 (6 bases). The V end was cut by 2 bases, the J end by 1 base, with 12 bases between. The CDR3 spans 15 residues. Germline lookup yields CDR1 LNHDA and CDR2 SQIVND (reference sequence).

CDR3 DNA: TGTGCCACCAGGGGACGGGGCACAGATACGCAGTATTTT. Translated: CATRGRGTDTQYF. This chain connects TRBV24-1 to TRBJ2-3, with D possibly called TRBD1 or TRBD2 (5 bases each). The CDR3 is 13 residues long. V dropped 7 bases and J dropped 1 base, with 8 bases sitting between them. The germline V gene encodes CDR1 KGHDR and CDR2 SFDVKD.

This chain links TRBV5-1 with TRBJ2-5; D tentatively fits TRBD1 or TRBD2 (6 bases each). Germline lookup yields CDR1 SGHRS and CDR2 YFSETQ. Trimming removed 0 bases from V and 5 bases from J, with 11 bases in between. This CDR3 spans 14 amino acids. CDR3 in DNA: TGCGCCAGCAGCTTGGCGGGGGCGGAGGAGACCCAGTACTTC. It yields the protein CASSLAGAEETQYF.

This chain uses TRBV6-5 with TRBJ1-1; D call uncertain. V lost 6 bases to trimming and J lost 9 bases, with 20 bases between them. The V gene's germline CDR1 is MNHEY and CDR2 SVGAGI. The CDR3 totals 14 residues. DNA for the CDR3: TGTGCCAGCAGAGCCACGACGGGAAAGATTAAAGCTTTCTTT. The encoded protein is CASRATTGKIKAFF.